Presented here are 8 T cell receptor beta chains from one specimen sequenced in a study of blood T cells in healthy people across ages. Alongside a J-beta primer mix, a sample-barcoded 5' primer served in a second PCR lasting about 7 to 12 cycles. TCRdb independently ran MiXCR on the 5' RACE reads; one entry per CDR3 protein. The data contain roughly 800,000 distinct CDR3 sequences, approximately 24% of them singletons. The sample also formed part of further work on T cells of mothers and their children.

Specimen: blood. The receptors shown here come from a boy aged 10-17 years in good health.

This clonotype has ten or more counts. The V and J genes are TRBV20-1 and TRBJ2-7; D call uncertain. Between the trimmed V and J ends, which lost 4 bases and 0 bases, there was a span of 16 bases. Germline lookup yields CDR1 DFQATT and CDR2 SNEGSKA (reference sequence). The CDR3 extends over 15 amino acids. The CDR3 sequence: CSAKAQSVSSYEQYF. CDR3 nucleotides: TGCAGTGCTAAAGCACAGTCGGTGAGCTCCTACGAGCAGTACTTC.

As concerns this clonotype: One end of the junction is discordant with germline, which a read error may explain. This sequence joins TRBV5-6 and TRBJ2-1; possibly TRBD2 for D (5 bases). CDR3 length: 11 residues. Germline loops: CDR1 SGHDT, CDR2 YYEEEE. The CDR3 DNA sequence: TGTGTCAGCAGCGCGCTAGCTGAGCAGTTCTTC. Its protein is CVSSALAEQFF.

The chain links TRBV21-1 to TRBJ2-6; the table's D call TRBD1 went unverified against the DNA. TRBV21-1 is a pseudogene segment. The CDR3 totals 15 residues. CDR3 sequence: CASSTRFSGANVLTF. CDR3 sequence (DNA): TGTGCCAGCAGCACCCGGTTCTCTGGGGCCAACGTCCTGACTTTC.

The sample holds a few counts of this clonotype. The rearrangement links TRBV20-1 to TRBJ2-5, with 9 nucleotides matching TRBD1. With the DNA end fitting TRBJ2-1 better, the J assignment may be wrong. Germline V gene data show CDR1 as DFQATT and CDR2 as SNEGSKA (reference sequence). The CDR3 has 12 residues. CDR3 sequence reads: CSAWDRVDEQFF. The CDR3 region has the DNA TGCAGTGCCTGGGACAGGGTGGACGAGCAGTTCTTC.

In its sample, this clonotype was seen a few times. The chain recombines TRBV20-1 with TRBJ2-3; no definite D call. The ends were cut back, 3 bases at V and 0 bases at J, with 10 bases in the middle. This CDR3 spans 14 amino acids. Looked up from germline, CDR1 is DFQATT and CDR2 is SNEGSKA (reference sequence). This CDR3 is CSASVQTSTDTQYF. The CDR3 DNA is TGCAGTGCTAGTGTTCAGACTAGCACAGATACGCAGTATTTT.

The V gene is TRBV4-2, the J gene TRBJ2-3; TRBD2 matches 11 bases. Losses at the gene ends were 1 base for V and 3 bases for J; bases not matched to a gene: 3. The V gene's germline CDR1 is LGHNA and CDR2 YNFKEQ. The CDR3 is 16 residues long. The CDR3 loop reads CASSQVASGGTDTQYF. The CDR3 DNA reads as TGTGCCAGCAGCCAAGTGGCTAGCGGGGGGACAGATACGCAGTATTTT.

The rearrangement links TRBV7-9 to TRBJ2-7; D tentatively fits TRBD1 or TRBD2 (5 bases each). This CDR3 is built from 14 residues. Germline loops: CDR1 SEHNR, CDR2 FQNEAQ (reference sequence). V lost 8 bases and J 3 bases, leaving 17 bases between the germline ends. The CDR3 here is CASATNLGDYEQYF. For the CDR3, the DNA is TGTGCCAGCGCGACGAACCTGGGGGACTACGAGCAGTACTTC.

This clonotype has more than one count but fewer than ten. The rearrangement joins TRBV15 to TRBJ2-7; TRBD1 agrees at 10 bases. The CDR3 runs to 13 residues. In germline, CDR1 is LNHNV, CDR2 YYDKDF (reference sequence). Trimming removed 5 bases from V and 3 bases from J; junction bases left unmatched: 1. For the CDR3, the DNA is TGTGCCACCAGCGGGGACAGGGGCTACGAGCAGTACTTC. It translates to CATSGDRGYEQYF.